This entry lists 15 T cell receptor beta chains sequenced from one sample in a study of control samples from healthy donors and cancer patients. The table came from immunoSEQ multiplex PCR; TCRdb's copy has only in-frame clones and leaves some out. This table has 170,000 or so clones, 75% to 95% appearing once. The sample was blood. The receptors originated from a woman between 40 and 55 years old in good health.

The chain employs TRBV6-5 and TRBJ1-3, with a weak D call TRBD1 (6 bases). V shed 7 bases and J shed 0 bases, with 10 bases lying between them. The CDR3 is 14 amino acids. Germline CDR1 and CDR2: MNHEY and SVGAGI. The CDR3 loop is CASTDRSSGNTIYF. The CDR3 coding sequence is TGTGCCAGCACCGACAGGAGCTCTGGAAACACCATATATTTT.

V and J are TRBV9 and TRBJ2-4; TRBD1 aligns across 7 bases. Trimming cost V 0 bases and J 7 bases; bases outside gene matches: 4. CDR3 size: 14 residues. Germline V gene data show CDR1 as SGDLS and CDR2 as YYNGEE. The CDR3 DNA is TGTGCCAGCAGCGTAGAACAGGGGAGCAACATTCAGTACTTC. Amino acid sequence: CASSVEQGSNIQYF. The whole variable domain, remainder taken from reference TRBV9 and TRBJ2-4, is DSGVTQTPKHLITATGQRVTLRCSPRSGDLSVYWYQQSLDQGLQFLIQYYNGEERAKGNILERFSAQQFPDLHSELNLSSLELGDSALYFCASSVEQGSNIQYFGAGTRLSVL.

This chain connects TRBV5-1 to TRBJ1-2; D unclear. The ends were cut back, 0 bases at V and 7 bases at J, with 10 bases in the middle. CDR1 SGHRS and CDR2 YFSETQ come from the germline V gene. The CDR3 consists of 13 residues. The DNA of the CDR3 is TGCGCCAGCAGCTTGGTAGGAGGTTCTGGCTACACCTTC. As protein: CASSLVGGSGYTF.

This rearrangement joins TRBV19 to TRBJ1-2; possible D gene TRBD1, 5 bases. The CDR3 totals 12 residues. Trimming took off 5 bases at V and 8 bases at J, with 12 bases between the two ends. Germline CDR1 and CDR2: LNHDA and SQIVND (reference sequence). CDR3 sequence: CASSLTGGGYTF. The CDR3, as DNA: TGTGCCAGTAGTTTGACTGGGGGGGGCTACACCTTC. Full variable domain (outside the CDR3, taken from reference TRBV19 and TRBJ1-2): DGGITQSPKYLFRKEGQNVTLSCEQNLNHDAMYWYRQDPGQGLRLIYYSQIVNDFQKGDIAEGYSVSREKKESFPLTVTSAQKNPTAFYLCASSLTGGGYTFGSGTRLTVV.

The chain uses TRBV6-5 and TRBJ1-6, with D possibly TRBD1 on 6 matching bases. The CDR3 totals 14 residues. Deletions cut 6 bases from V and 6 bases from J, with 12 bases between. Germline-derived CDR1 and CDR2 are MNHEY and SVGAGI. The CDR3 spells CASRSGHFNSPLHF. CDR3 DNA sequence: TGTGCCAGCAGATCGGGACACTTTAATTCACCCCTCCACTTT.

This rearrangement joins TRBV3-1 (or the pseudogene TRBV3-2) to TRBJ2-2; TRBD1 aligns across 7 bases. The V gene end was trimmed by 3 bases and the J gene end by 6 bases; junction bases not matched to a gene: 4. The CDR3 extends over 14 amino acids. CDR1 is LGHDT and CDR2 is YNNKEL in the germline V gene (reference sequence). The CDR3 protein is CASSQQQGPGELFF. The CDR3, as DNA: TGTGCCAGCAGCCAGCAACAGGGGCCCGGGGAGCTGTTTTTT.

With respect to this clone: This sample also contains other DNA sequences that code for the same CDR3. This rearrangement joins TRBV6-5 to TRBJ2-5; D is uncertain. Per the germline V gene, CDR1 is MNHEY and CDR2 is SVGAGI. The ends were cut back, 0 bases at V and 4 bases at J, with 3 bases in the middle. The CDR3 sequence is 12 residues long. The DNA for the CDR3 is TGTGCCAGCAGTTACTCTGGAGAGACCCAGTACTTC. It encodes CASSYSGETQYF.

The chain joins TRBV5-1 to TRBJ1-3, with TRBD1 as a possible D gene (5 bases). The length of the CDR3 is 16 residues. V lost 6 bases and J 1 base, leaving 17 bases between the germline ends. The germline V gene encodes CDR1 SGHRS and CDR2 YFSETQ. The CDR3: CASNEDGTLSGNTIYF. CDR3 nucleotides: TGCGCCAGCAACGAGGACGGGACTCTGTCTGGAAACACCATATATTTT.

V usage is TRBV6-2 or TRBV6-3 and J usage is TRBJ2-1; D is undetermined. CDR3 length: 18 amino acids. The germline V gene encodes CDR1 MNHEY and CDR2 SVGEGT. Trimming took off 2 bases at V and 9 bases at J, with 26 bases between the two ends. The CDR3 bases are TGTGCCAGCAGTTACCGCCAAGGAGAAGTACCGAGATTCCTTGAGCAGTTCTTC. It codes for CASSYRQGEVPRFLEQFF.

Concerning this clone: This sample includes further DNA sequences coding for the same CDR3. This chain joins TRBV5-1 and TRBJ2-1; 12 bases are a match to TRBD2. Germline CDR1 is SGHRS and CDR2 is YFSETQ. Losses at the gene ends were 3 bases for V and 4 bases for J; bases not matched to a gene: 2. The CDR3 extends over 15 amino acids. The CDR3 region has the DNA TGCGCCAGCAGCTCCGGGACTAGCGGGTACAATGAGCAGTTCTTC. The encoded protein is CASSSGTSGYNEQFF.

This chain joins TRBV15 and TRBJ2-7; 9 bases fit TRBD1. The V segment lost 0 bases and the J segment 3 bases; nucleotides outside the gene matches: 6. CDR3 length: 16 residues. Germline values: CDR1 LNHNV, CDR2 YYDKDF (reference sequence). CDR3 protein: CATSREPPTGGYEQYF. DNA of the CDR3: TGTGCCACCAGCAGAGAACCCCCGACAGGGGGCTACGAGCAGTACTTC.

The V call is TRBV18, the J call TRBJ1-2; TRBD1 might be the D (5 bases). V dropped 4 bases and J dropped 4 bases, with 10 bases sitting between them. There are 13 residues in the CDR3. Germline CDR1 and CDR2: KGHSH and LQKENI. CDR3 residues: CASSLRQSYGYTF. The DNA of the CDR3 is TGTGCCAGCTCACTCAGACAGAGCTATGGCTACACCTTC.

The V gene is TRBV18, the J gene TRBJ1-3; D is uncertain. The CDR3 covers 16 residues. Germline V gene sequence: CDR1 KGHSH, CDR2 LQKENI. V was clipped by 3 bases and J by 0 bases, with 12 bases between them. Written as DNA, the CDR3 is TGTGCCAGCTCACCGTTCGATAGCGGCTCTGGAAACACCATATATTTT. It yields the protein CASSPFDSGSGNTIYF.

V usage is TRBV5-5 and J usage is TRBJ1-2; 7 nucleotides align to TRBD1. The germline gives CDR1 SGHKS, CDR2 YYEKEE (reference sequence). The length of the CDR3 is 12 residues. V shed 3 bases and J 6 bases; nucleotides not matched to a gene: 2. CDR3 sequence: CASSSGGNGYTF. CDR3 DNA sequence: TGTGCCAGCAGCTCAGGGGGGAATGGCTACACCTTC.

The genes are TRBV5-1 and TRBJ1-1; D is uncertain. Germline assignment: CDR1 SGHRS and CDR2 YFSETQ. This CDR3 comprises 13 residues. Trimming shortened V by 3 bases and J by 2 bases, and 8 bases separated the two germline ends. The CDR3 region has the DNA TGCGCCAGCAGCTCCGGGTCTAACACTGAAGCTTTCTTT. Protein product: CASSSGSNTEAFF.